What follows are 6 T cell receptor beta chains derived from one specimen sequenced in a study of cytomegalovirus exposure and HLA in healthy donors. Researchers ran the PCR with 60 Vbeta and 13 Jbeta primers. Some clones are missing from TCRdb's copy, which holds only in-frame ones; the method was immunoSEQ multiplex PCR. The sample records approximately 130,000 clones, more than 65% being singletons. The specimen sequenced was PBMCs. The receptors come from a man aged 18 to 30 in good health and CMV-seronegative.

The chain uses TRBV4-2 and TRBJ2-2, with 10 bases identical to TRBD1. The CDR3 has 17 amino acids. Trimming at V came to 3 bases and at J to 8 bases, leaving 12 bases not matched to a gene. Germline loops: CDR1 LGHNA, CDR2 YNFKEQ. The DNA for the CDR3 is TGTGCCAGCAGCCAGGGTGCGGGACAGGGGCCCAGGGGGGAGCTGTTTTTT. Amino acids: CASSQGAGQGPRGELFF.

This rearrangement joins TRBV7-9 to TRBJ2-5; 12 bases map to TRBD2. The ends lost 7 bases at V and 2 bases at J; junction bases unmatched: 14. The CDR3 is 18 amino acids. In germline, CDR1 is SEHNR, CDR2 FQNEAQ (reference sequence). The CDR3 DNA sequence: TGTGCCAGCATGGGGGTTCAACTAGCGGGGGGTTATCAAGAGACCCAGTACTTC. This gives the protein CASMGVQLAGGYQETQYF.

The chain joins TRBV2 to TRBJ2-7; possibly TRBD2 for D (5 bases). Germline-derived CDR1 and CDR2 are SNHLY and FYNNEI. The CDR3 contains 15 residues. Trimming left V 6 bases short and J 5 bases short, with 20 bases between. The chain's CDR3 is CASREPRNFSDEQYF. The CDR3 DNA is TGTGCCAGCAGGGAACCGAGAAACTTTAGCGACGAGCAGTACTTC.

The chain is built from TRBV6-1 and TRBJ1-6; 9 positions match TRBD1. V shed 6 bases and J 10 bases; nucleotides not matched to a gene: 7. Germline CDR1 is MNHNS and CDR2 is SASEGT. The CDR3 totals 14 residues. The CDR3 spells CASRRDREGSPLHF. In nucleotides, the CDR3 is TGTGCCAGCAGGAGGGACAGGGAAGGGTCACCCCTCCACTTT.

This chain uses TRBV6-5 with TRBJ1-1; 8 bases align to TRBD1. Unmatched junction bases numbered 8, after V lost 4 bases and J lost 4 bases. Germline loops: CDR1 MNHEY, CDR2 SVGAGI. The CDR3 is 15 amino acids. The CDR3 region is CASSLFQGAGTEAFF. The DNA for the CDR3 is TGTGCCAGCAGTTTGTTCCAGGGGGCAGGCACTGAAGCTTTCTTT.

This clone was observed a few times. The gene calls are TRBV4-2 and TRBJ1-3, with unresolved D. Trimming left V 0 bases short and J 0 bases short, with 12 bases between. Germline V lookup: CDR1 LGHNA, CDR2 YNFKEQ. This CDR3 is built from 17 residues. CDR3 region: CASSQDWGVGSGNTIYF. The CDR3 DNA follows: TGTGCCAGCAGCCAAGATTGGGGAGTCGGCTCTGGAAACACCATATATTTT.